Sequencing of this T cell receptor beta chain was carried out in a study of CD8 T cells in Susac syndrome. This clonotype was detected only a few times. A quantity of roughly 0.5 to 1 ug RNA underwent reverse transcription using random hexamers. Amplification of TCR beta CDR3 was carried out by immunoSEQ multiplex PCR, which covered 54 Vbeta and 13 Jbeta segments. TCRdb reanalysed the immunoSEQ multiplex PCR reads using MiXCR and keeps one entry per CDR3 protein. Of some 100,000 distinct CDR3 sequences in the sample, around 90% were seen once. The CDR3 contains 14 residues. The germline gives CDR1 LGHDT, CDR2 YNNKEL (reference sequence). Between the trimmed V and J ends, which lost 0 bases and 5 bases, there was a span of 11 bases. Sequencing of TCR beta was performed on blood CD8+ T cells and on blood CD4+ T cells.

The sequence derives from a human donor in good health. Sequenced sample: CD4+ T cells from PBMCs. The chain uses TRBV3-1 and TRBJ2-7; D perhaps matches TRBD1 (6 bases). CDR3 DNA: TGTGCCAGCAGCCAAGACACCAGGGGCGACGAGCAGTACTTC. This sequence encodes CASSQDTRGDEQYF.